This T cell receptor (beta chain) came from a study of tumor-infiltrating lymphocytes in primary liver carcinoma. Study overall: Patients of both sexes were 30 to 69 years old. Overall study findings and caveats: Tumor-blood pairs (like tumor-adjacent pairs) overlapped less than tumor region pairs did. Appearing in all five tumor regions was true of only about 7-24% of top clones.

Of note for this clonotype: The antigen remains undetermined. One end of the junction is discordant with germline, which a read error may explain.

From approximately 0.5 ug of total RNA, TCR beta-specific cDNA was reverse-transcribed using a constant-region primer. Employing slightly modified ARM-PCR, three nested multiplex PCR rounds were run, and these gave rise to the TCR beta libraries. It was with TRBV1-TRBV30 forward primers and a C-beta reverse primer that the first two PCR rounds were run, at roughly 9 cycles each. Via MiXCR, TCRdb re-called the multiplex PCR reads, giving one row per CDR3 protein. The sample consists of 44,000 or so distinct CDR3 sequences, just over 70% of them appearing once. This CDR3 comprises 16 residues. CDR1 and CDR2 from the germline V gene are SGHAT and FQNNGV. Unsorted bulk tissue (about 18-32 mg) underwent RNA and DNA co-extraction. The study found over 75% viable tumor cells in every tumor sample.

The sequenced material came from liver tumor tissue from sampling region 5. Subset denoted: tumor region T5, tumor centre. This TCR was recovered from a man aged 40-50 years with primary liver carcinoma and hepatitis B virus infection. The rearrangement links TRBV11-2 to TRBJ2-5; D remains unclear. CDR3 residues: CVSRSRDSAHQETQYF. DNA of the CDR3: TGCGTCAGCAGATCCCGTGATTCGGCCCACCAAGAGACCCAGTACTTC. Drawing the rest from reference TRBV11-2 and TRBJ2-5, the complete variable domain is EAGVAQSPRYKIIEKRQSVAFWCNPISGHATLYWYQQILGQGPKLLIQFQNNGVVDDSQLPKDRFSAERLKGVDSTLKIQPAKLEDSAVYLCVSRSRDSAHQETQYFGPGTRLLVL.